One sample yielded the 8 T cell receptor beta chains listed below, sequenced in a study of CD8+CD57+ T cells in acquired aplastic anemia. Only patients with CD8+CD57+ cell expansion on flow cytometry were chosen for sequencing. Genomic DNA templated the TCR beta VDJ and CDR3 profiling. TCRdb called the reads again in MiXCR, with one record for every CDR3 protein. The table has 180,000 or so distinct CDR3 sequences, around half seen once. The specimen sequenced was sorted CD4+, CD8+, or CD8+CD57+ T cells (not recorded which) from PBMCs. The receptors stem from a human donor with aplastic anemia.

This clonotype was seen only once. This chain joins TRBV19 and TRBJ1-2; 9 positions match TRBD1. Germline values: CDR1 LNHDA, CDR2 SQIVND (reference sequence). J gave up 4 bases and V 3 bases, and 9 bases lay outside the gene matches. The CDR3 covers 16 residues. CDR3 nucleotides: TGTGCCAGTAGTATTGGTGGGACAGGGATCACCTATGGCTACACCTTC. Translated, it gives CASSIGGTGITYGYTF.

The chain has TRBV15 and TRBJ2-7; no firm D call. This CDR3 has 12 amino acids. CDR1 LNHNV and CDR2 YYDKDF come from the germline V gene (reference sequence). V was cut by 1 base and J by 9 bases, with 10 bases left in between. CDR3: CATSRVDSLQYF. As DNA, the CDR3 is TGTGCCACCAGCAGAGTAGACTCACTGCAGTACTTC.

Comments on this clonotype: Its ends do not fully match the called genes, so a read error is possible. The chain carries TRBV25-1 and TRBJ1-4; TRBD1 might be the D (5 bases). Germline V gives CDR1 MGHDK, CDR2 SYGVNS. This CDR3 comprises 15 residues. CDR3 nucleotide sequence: TGTGCCAGCAGTGAACGGGCTCCCAGAGGGGAAAAACTGTTCTTT. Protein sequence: CASSERAPRGEKLFF.

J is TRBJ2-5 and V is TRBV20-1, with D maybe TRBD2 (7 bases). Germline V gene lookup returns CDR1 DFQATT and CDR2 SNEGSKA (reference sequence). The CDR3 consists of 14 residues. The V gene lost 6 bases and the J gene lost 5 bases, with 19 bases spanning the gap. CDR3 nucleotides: TGCAGTGCCATCTCCAGGGGAGGGGTTGAGACCCAGTACTTC. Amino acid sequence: CSAISRGGVETQYF.

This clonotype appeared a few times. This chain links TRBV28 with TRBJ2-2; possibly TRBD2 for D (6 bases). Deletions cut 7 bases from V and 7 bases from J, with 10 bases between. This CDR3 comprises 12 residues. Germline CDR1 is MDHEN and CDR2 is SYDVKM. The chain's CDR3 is CASNAGIGELFF. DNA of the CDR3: TGTGCCAGCAACGCGGGAATCGGGGAGCTGTTTTTT.

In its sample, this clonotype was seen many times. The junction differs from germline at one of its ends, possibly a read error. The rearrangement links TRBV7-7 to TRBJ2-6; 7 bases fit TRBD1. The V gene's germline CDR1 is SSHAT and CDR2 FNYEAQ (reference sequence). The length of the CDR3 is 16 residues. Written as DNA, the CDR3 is TGTGCTAGCAGCCTACAAGGGGGCGGAGGGGCCAACGTCCTGACTTTC. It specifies CASSLQGGGGANVLTF.

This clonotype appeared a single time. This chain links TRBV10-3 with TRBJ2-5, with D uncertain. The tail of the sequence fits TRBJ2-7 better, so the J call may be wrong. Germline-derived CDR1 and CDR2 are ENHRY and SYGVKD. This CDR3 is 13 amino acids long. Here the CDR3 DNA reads TGTGCCAGCAAGGAAAGCGAGACCTACGAGCAGTACTTC. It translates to CASKESETYEQYF.

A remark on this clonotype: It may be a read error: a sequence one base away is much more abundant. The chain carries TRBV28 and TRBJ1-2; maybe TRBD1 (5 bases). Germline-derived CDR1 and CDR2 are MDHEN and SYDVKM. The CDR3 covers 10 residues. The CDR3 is CASRGKTYAF. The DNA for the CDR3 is TGTGCCAGCCGGGGGAAGACCTACGCCTTC.